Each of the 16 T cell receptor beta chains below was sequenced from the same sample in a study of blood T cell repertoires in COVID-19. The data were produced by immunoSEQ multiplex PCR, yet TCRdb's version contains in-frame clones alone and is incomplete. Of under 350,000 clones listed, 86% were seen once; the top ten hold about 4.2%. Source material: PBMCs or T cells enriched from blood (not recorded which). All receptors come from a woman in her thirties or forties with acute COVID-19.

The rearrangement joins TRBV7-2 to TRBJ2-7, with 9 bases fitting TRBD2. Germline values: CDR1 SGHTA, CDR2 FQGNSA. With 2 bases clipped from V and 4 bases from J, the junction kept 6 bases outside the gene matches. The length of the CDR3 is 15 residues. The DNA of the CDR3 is TGTGCCAGCAGCTTACAAGCGGGGGGTACGTACGAGCAGTACTTC. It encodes CASSLQAGGTYEQYF.

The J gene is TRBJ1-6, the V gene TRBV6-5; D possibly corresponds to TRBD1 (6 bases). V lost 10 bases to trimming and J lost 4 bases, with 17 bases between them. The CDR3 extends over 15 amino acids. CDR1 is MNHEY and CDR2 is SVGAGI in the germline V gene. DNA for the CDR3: TGTGCCATCCATCATGGACAGTTATATAATTCACCCCTCCACTTT. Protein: CAIHHGQLYNSPLHF.

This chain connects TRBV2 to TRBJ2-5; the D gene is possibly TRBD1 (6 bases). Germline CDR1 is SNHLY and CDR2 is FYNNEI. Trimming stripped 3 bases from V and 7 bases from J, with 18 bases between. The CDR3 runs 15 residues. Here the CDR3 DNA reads TGTGCCAGCAGTGAGGGTACCGCAGGGGTTGGGACCCAGTACTTC. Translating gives CASSEGTAGVGTQYF. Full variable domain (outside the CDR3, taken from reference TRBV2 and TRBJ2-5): EPEVTQTPSHQVTQMGQEVILRCVPISNHLYFYWYRQILGQKVEFLVSFYNNEISEKSEIFDDQFSVERPDGSNFTLKIRSTKLEDSAMYFCASSEGTAGVGTQYFGPGTRLLVL.

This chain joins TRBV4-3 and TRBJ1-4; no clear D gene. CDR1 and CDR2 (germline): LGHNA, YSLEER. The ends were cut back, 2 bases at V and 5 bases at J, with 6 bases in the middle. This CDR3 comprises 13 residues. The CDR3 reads CASSQRRNEKLFF. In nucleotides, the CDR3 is TGCGCCAGCAGCCAAAGGAGAAATGAAAAACTGTTTTTT.

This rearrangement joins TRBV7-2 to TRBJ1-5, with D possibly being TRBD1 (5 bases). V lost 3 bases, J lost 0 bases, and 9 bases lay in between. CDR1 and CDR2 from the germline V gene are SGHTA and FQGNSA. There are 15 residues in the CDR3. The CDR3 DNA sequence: TGTGCCAGCAGCTTGGACACTTTTAGCAATCAGCCCCAGCATTTT. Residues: CASSLDTFSNQPQHF.

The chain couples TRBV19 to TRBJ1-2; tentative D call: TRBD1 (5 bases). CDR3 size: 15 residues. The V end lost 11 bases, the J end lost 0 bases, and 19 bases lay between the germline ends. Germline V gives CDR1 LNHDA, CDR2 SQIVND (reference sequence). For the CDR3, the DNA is TGTGCCGGGAACAGTCAGGGCTCCACTAACTATGGCTACACCTTC. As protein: CAGNSQGSTNYGYTF.

CDR3 DNA sequence: TGTGCCATCAGCGGGGGGGATGGCTACACCTTC. Residues: CAISGGDGYTF. The V and J genes are TRBV10-3 and TRBJ1-2; a weak D match, TRBD1 (5 bases). The germline CDR1 and CDR2 sequences are ENHRY and SYGVKD. The V end was cut by 6 bases, the J end by 6 bases, with 8 bases between. This CDR3 region has 11 residues.

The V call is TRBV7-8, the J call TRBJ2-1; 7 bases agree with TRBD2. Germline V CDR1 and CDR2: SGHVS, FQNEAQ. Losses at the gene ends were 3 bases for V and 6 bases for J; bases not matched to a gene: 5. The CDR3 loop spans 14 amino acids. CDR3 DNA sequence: TGTGCCAGCAGCTTGGGTCTAGCGGCCAATGAGCAGTTCTTC. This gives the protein CASSLGLAANEQFF.

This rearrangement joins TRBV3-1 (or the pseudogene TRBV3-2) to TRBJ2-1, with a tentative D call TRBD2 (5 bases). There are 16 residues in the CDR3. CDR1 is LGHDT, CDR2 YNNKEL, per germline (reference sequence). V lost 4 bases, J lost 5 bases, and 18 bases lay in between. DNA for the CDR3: TGTGCCAGCAGCCCTGAAGCGGCAAGGGCAAACAATGAGCAGTTCTTC. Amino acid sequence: CASSPEAARANNEQFF.

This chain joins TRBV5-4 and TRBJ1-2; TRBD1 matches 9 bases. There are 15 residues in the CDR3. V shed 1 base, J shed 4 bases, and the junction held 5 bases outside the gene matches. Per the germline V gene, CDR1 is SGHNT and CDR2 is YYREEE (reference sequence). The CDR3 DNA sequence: TGTGCCAGCAGCTTGCTACAGGGGGCGATCTATGGCTACACCTTC. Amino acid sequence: CASSLLQGAIYGYTF.

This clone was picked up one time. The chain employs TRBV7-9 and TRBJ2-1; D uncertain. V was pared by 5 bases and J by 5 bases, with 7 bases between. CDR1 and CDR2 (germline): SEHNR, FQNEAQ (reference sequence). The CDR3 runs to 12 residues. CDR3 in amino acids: CASSNNNNEQFF. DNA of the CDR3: TGTGCCAGCAGCAACAACAACAATGAGCAGTTCTTC.

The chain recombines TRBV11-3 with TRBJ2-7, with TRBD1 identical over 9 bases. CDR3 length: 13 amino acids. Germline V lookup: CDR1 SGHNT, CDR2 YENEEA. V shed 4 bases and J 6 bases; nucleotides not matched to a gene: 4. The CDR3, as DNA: TGTGCCAGCAGCTCCGGGACAGGGCTCGAGCAGTACTTC. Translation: CASSSGTGLEQYF.

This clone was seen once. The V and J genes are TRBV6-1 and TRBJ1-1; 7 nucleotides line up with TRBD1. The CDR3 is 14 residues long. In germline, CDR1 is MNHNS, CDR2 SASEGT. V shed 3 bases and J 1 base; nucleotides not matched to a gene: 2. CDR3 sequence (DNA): TGTGCCAGCAGTGAGGGGACAGCGAACACTGAAGCTTTCTTT. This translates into CASSEGTANTEAFF.

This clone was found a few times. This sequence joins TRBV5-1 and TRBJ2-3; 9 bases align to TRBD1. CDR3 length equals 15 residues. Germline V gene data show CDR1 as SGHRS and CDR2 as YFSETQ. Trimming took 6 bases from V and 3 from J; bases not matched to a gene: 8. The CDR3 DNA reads TGCGCCAGCAAACAGGGGGCTGGGATGACAGATACGCAGTATTTT. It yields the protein CASKQGAGMTDTQYF.

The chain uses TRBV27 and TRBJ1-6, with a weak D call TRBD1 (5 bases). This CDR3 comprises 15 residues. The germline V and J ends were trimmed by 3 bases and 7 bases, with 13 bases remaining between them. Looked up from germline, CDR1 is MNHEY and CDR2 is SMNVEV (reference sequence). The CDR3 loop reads CASSFSGTENSPLHF. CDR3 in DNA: TGTGCCAGCAGTTTTAGCGGGACCGAGAATTCACCCCTCCACTTT.

The CDR3 sequence: CASSQVTLSSYNEQFF. CDR3 DNA sequence: TGTGCCAGCAGCCAAGTAACCTTGAGCTCCTACAATGAGCAGTTCTTC. The V call is TRBV3-1 (or the pseudogene TRBV3-2), the J call TRBJ2-1; D gene ambiguous. Germline assignment: CDR1 LGHDT and CDR2 YNNKEL (reference sequence). With 1 base removed from V and 0 bases from J, the gap between germline ends came to 10 bases. The CDR3 runs 16 residues.